This T cell receptor (beta chain) was sequenced during a study of T cell responses to AZD1222 COVID-19 vaccine. Study details: Second-dose intervals of approximately 4 or approximately 12 weeks were pooled.

The CDR3 is 12 amino acids. The V gene's germline CDR1 is GTSNPN and CDR2 SVGIG (reference sequence). V lost 2 bases, J lost 4 bases, and 6 bases lay in between. Method: immunoSEQ multiplex PCR; TCRdb's copy keeps in-frame clones and lacks some. The sample gives 75,000 to 100,000 clones, 65% to 90% of which show up once; 5% to 7.5% is in the top ten. This TCR was sampled from an adult in good health. The chain is built from TRBV30 and TRBJ1-5; D is undetermined. This specimen consisted of peripheral blood, obtained on day 0 of AZD1222 vaccination. The CDR3 nucleotides read TGTGCCTGGAGTAAGGGAAATCAGCCCCAGCATTTT. Translated: CAWSKGNQPQHF. The full variable domain, with the rest looked up from reference TRBV30 and TRBJ1-5, is SQTIHQWPATLVQPVGSPLSLECTVEGTSNPNLYWYRQAAGRGLQLLFYSVGIGQISSEVPQNLSASRPQDRQFILSSKKLLLSDSGFYLCAWSKGNQPQHFGDGTRLSIL.